A single sample gave rise to the 9 T cell receptor beta chains below, sequenced in a study of T cell responses to AZD1222 COVID-19 vaccine. Method: immunoSEQ multiplex PCR; TCRdb's copy keeps in-frame clones and lacks some. The data show about 110,000 clones, 75% to 90% seen once. The starting material was peripheral blood, obtained 28 days after the second AZD1222 dose. These receptors were collected from an adult who received the AZD1222 COVID-19 vaccine.

The chain uses TRBV28 and TRBJ2-2, with a possible D match to TRBD2 (5 bases). The ends were cut back, 4 bases at V and 6 bases at J, with 21 bases in the middle. Germline lookup yields CDR1 MDHEN and CDR2 SYDVKM. This CDR3 has 17 amino acids. The CDR3 nucleotides read TGTGCCAGCAGTTCCCTAGACGATAGTCGGAGGCCCGGGGAGCTGTTTTTT. Amino acids: CASSSLDDSRRPGELFF.

This chain connects TRBV2 to TRBJ2-3; TRBD2 aligns across 7 bases. CDR3 length: 13 residues. V was clipped by 7 bases and J by 4 bases; unmatched bases: 5. Germline V gives CDR1 SNHLY, CDR2 FYNNEI. DNA for the CDR3: TGTGCCAGCAAAACTAGCGAGTCAGATACGCAGTATTTT. Amino acid sequence: CASKTSESDTQYF.

The chain couples TRBV13 to TRBJ1-2, with D hard to call. CDR1 PRHDT and CDR2 FYEKMQ come from the germline V gene (reference sequence). V was shortened by 4 bases and J by 2 bases, with 11 bases between the two germline ends. The CDR3 runs 14 residues. The CDR3 nucleotides read TGTGCCAGCAGCTCTGACGTCGCGAACTATGGCTACACCTTC. This codes for CASSSDVANYGYTF. Drawing the rest from reference TRBV13 and TRBJ1-2, the complete variable domain is AAGVIQSPRHLIKEKRETATLKCYPIPRHDTVYWYQQGPGQDPQFLISFYEKMQSDKGSIPDRFSAQQFSDYHSELNMSSLELGDSALYFCASSSDVANYGYTFGSGTRLTVV.

V is TRBV30 and J is TRBJ1-2; TRBD1 matches at 7 bases. Germline loops: CDR1 GTSNPN, CDR2 SVGIG (reference sequence). The trim removed 0 bases at V and 4 bases at J, leaving 8 bases unmatched. This CDR3 comprises 15 residues. CDR3 loop: CAWSVLHRGVYGYTF. The CDR3 nucleotides read TGTGCCTGGAGTGTTCTTCACAGGGGCGTCTATGGCTACACCTTC.

The rearrangement links TRBV3-1 (or the pseudogene TRBV3-2) to TRBJ2-7; TRBD2 agrees at 7 bases. Germline CDR1 LGHDT, CDR2 YNNKEL (reference sequence). The CDR3 totals 17 residues. Trimming at V came to 4 bases and at J to 0 bases, leaving 12 bases not matched to a gene. CDR3 protein: CASSPLGAGDPSYEQYF. The CDR3 DNA is TGTGCCAGCAGCCCCCTTGGGGCGGGAGACCCCTCCTACGAGCAGTACTTC.

This clone was detected a few times. J is TRBJ2-1 and V is TRBV18; 9 positions match TRBD2. The CDR3 totals 19 residues. J gave up 6 bases and V 2 bases, and 17 bases lay outside the gene matches. Germline V gene sequence: CDR1 KGHSH, CDR2 LQKENI. The CDR3 bases are TGTGCCAGCTCACCATCCAGGACTAGCGACCGAAGGGGCCTCAATGAGCAGTTCTTC. Residues: CASSPSRTSDRRGLNEQFF. Using reference TRBV18 and TRBJ2-1 for the parts outside the CDR3, the full variable domain is NAGVMQNPRHLVRRRGQEARLRCSPMKGHSHVYWYRQLPEEGLKFMVYLQKENIIDESGMPKERFSAEFPKEGPSILRIQQVVRGDSAAYFCASSPSRTSDRRGLNEQFFGPGTRLTVL.

The chain carries TRBV28 and TRBJ2-7; D remains ambiguous. Germline CDR1 reads MDHEN; CDR2 reads SYDVKM. V lost 7 bases and J 2 bases, leaving 18 bases between the germline ends. The CDR3 length is 15 residues. The CDR3 sequence is CASISPPTGTYEQYF. The DNA of the CDR3 is TGTGCCAGCATCTCTCCACCCACGGGTACCTACGAGCAGTACTTC.

This chain connects TRBV11-2 to TRBJ1-3; no clear D gene. Germline values: CDR1 SGHAT, CDR2 FQNNGV. This CDR3 has 16 amino acids. The V gene lost 5 bases and the J gene lost 0 bases, with 14 bases spanning the gap. The CDR3 coding sequence is TGTGCCAGCAGCAAGCTGCATGTGCTCTCTGGAAACACCATATATTTT. Its translation is CASSKLHVLSGNTIYF. Full variable domain (outside the CDR3, taken from reference TRBV11-2 and TRBJ1-3): EAGVAQSPRYKIIEKRQSVAFWCNPISGHATLYWYQQILGQGPKLLIQFQNNGVVDDSQLPKDRFSAERLKGVDSTLKIQPAKLEDSAVYLCASSKLHVLSGNTIYFGEGSWLTVV.

The rearrangement uses TRBV5-6 and TRBJ1-1, with D hard to call. Germline V CDR1 and CDR2: SGHDT, YYEEEE. V lost 1 base and J 1 base, leaving 5 bases between the germline ends. CDR3 length: 13 amino acids. In DNA form, the CDR3 reads TGTGCCAGCAGCTTGATGACGAACACTGAAGCTTTCTTT. Protein product: CASSLMTNTEAFF. Full variable domain (remainder filled in from reference TRBV5-6 and TRBJ1-1): DAGVTQSPTHLIKTRGQQVTLRCSPKSGHDTVSWYQQALGQGPQFIFQYYEEEERQRGNFPDRFSGHQFPNYSSELNVNALLLGDSALYLCASSLMTNTEAFFGQGTRLTVV.